This TCR beta chain was captured by sequencing in a study of T cell responses to AZD1222 COVID-19 vaccine. V was cut by 5 bases and J by 2 bases, with 10 bases left in between. CDR1 and CDR2 from the germline V gene are SGHRS and YFSETQ. This CDR3 is 14 amino acids long. Clones were read by immunoSEQ multiplex PCR, and TCRdb kept only the in-frame ones, dropping some. The sample records more than 80,000 clones, roughly nine tenths being singletons. The source was peripheral blood, collected 28 days after the second AZD1222 dose. This clonotype was sampled from an adult who received the AZD1222 COVID-19 vaccine. This chain connects TRBV5-1 to TRBJ1-4; D unresolved. In DNA form, the CDR3 reads TGCGCCAGCAGGCCACATGCGACTAATGAAAAACTGTTTTTT. Amino acids: CASRPHATNEKLFF.